Listed below are T cell receptor beta chains from one sample, sequenced in a study of T cell responses to AZD1222 COVID-19 vaccine. Some clones are missing from TCRdb's copy, which holds only in-frame ones; the method was immunoSEQ multiplex PCR. The sample carries 65,000 to 85,000 clones, about 85% recorded once. Sample: peripheral blood, taken on day 0 of AZD1222 vaccination. These receptors were obtained from an adult in good health. CDR3s include the opening cysteine and the closing phenylalanine or tryptophan. D genes are given only for firm matches. The size field is filled for only some rows; it gives once, few, many or a size class.

D gene	V gene	clone size	J gene	CDR3 protein	CDR3 DNA
.	TRBV19	.	TRBJ1-5	CASSTMGLSNQPQHF	TGTGCCAGTAGCACCATGGGCTTAAGCAATCAGCCCCAGCATTTT
TRBD1	TRBV28	.	TRBJ1-3	CASSSAADRGGNTIYF	TGTGCCAGCAGTTCCGCCGCGGACAGGGGAGGAAACACCATATATTTT
.	TRBV7-9	.	TRBJ1-2	CASSRKRIQDRPYGYTF	TGTGCCAGCAGCAGAAAAAGGATACAGGACCGACCCTATGGCTACACCTTC
.	TRBV12-3/TRBV12-4	.	TRBJ1-4	CASSLRTIEKLFF	TGTGCCAGCAGTTTACGGACCATTGAAAAACTGTTTTTT
.	TRBV9	.	TRBJ1-2	CASSVAFGNYGYTF	TGTGCCAGCAGCGTAGCTTTCGGGAACTATGGCTACACCTTC
.	TRBV6-5	.	TRBJ1-1	CASSYSTVRTEAFF	TGTGCCAGCAGTTACTCGACCGTTAGGACTGAAGCTTTCTTT
TRBD1	TRBV19	.	TRBJ2-7	CASSVIARRDRGFFYEQYF	TGTGCCAGTAGTGTAATAGCCCGCCGGGACAGGGGTTTCTTCTACGAGCAGTACTTC
.	TRBV10-3	.	TRBJ1-2	CAISALDREYGYTF	TGTGCCATCAGTGCCTTGGACAGAGAATATGGCTACACCTTC
TRBD1	TRBV6-2/TRBV6-3	.	TRBJ1-5	CASSDRGGNQPQHF	TGTGCCAGCAGCGACAGGGGTGGCAATCAGCCCCAGCATTTT
TRBD1	TRBV7-9	.	TRBJ1-6	CASSSRQGRSPLHF	TGTGCCAGCAGCTCCCGACAGGGGAGATCACCCCTCCACTTT
.	TRBV4-3	.	TRBJ2-2	CASSQGPLTGELFF	TGCGCCAGCAGCCAAGGTCCCCTGACCGGGGAGCTGTTTTTT
.	TRBV9	.	TRBJ1-6	CASSLTDSSYNSPLHF	TGTGCCAGCAGCCTAACTGATAGCTCCTATAATTCACCCCTCCACTTT
.	TRBV7-8	.	TRBJ1-4	CASSQAKGGREKLFF	TGTGCCAGCAGCCAAGCCAAGGGGGGGCGAGAAAAACTGTTTTTT
.	TRBV5-4	.	TRBJ1-6	CASSLDFWTGNSPLHF	TGTGCCAGCAGCTTGGATTTCTGGACCGGTAATTCACCCCTCCACTTT
.	TRBV18	.	TRBJ2-5	CASSPLQGREQETQYF	TGTGCCAGCTCCCCCCTGCAGGGTCGTGAACAAGAGACCCAGTACTTC
.	TRBV27	once	TRBJ2-5	CASVGDNQETQYF	TGTGCCAGCGTGGGGGACAACCAAGAGACCCAGTACTTC
.	TRBV15	once	TRBJ1-1	CATSPRQLYTEAFF	TGTGCCACCAGCCCCCGACAGTTGTACACTGAAGCTTTCTTT
TRBD1	TRBV9	.	TRBJ2-1	CASSVGRTGRDEQFF	TGTGCCAGCAGCGTCGGCCGGACAGGGCGGGATGAGCAGTTCTTC
.	TRBV7-2	.	TRBJ1-1	CASSFGSANTEAFF	TGTGCCAGCAGCTTCGGGTCGGCGAACACTGAAGCTTTCTTT
TRBD1	TRBV6-5	.	TRBJ1-2	CASRQGAYSNYGYTF	TGTGCCAGCCGACAGGGGGCGTACTCTAACTATGGCTACACCTTC
TRBD1	TRBV7-2	.	TRBJ2-5	CASSSNRGTDQETQYF	TGTGCCAGCAGCTCAAACCGAGGGACAGACCAAGAGACCCAGTACTTC
.	TRBV28	.	TRBJ1-2	CASSSGQNYGYTF	TGTGCCAGCAGTTCGGGCCAGAACTATGGCTACACCTTC
.	TRBV15	.	TRBJ2-7	CATSRADSSGEQYF	TGTGCCACCAGCAGAGCTGACAGTTCGGGCGAGCAGTACTTC
.	TRBV7-9	.	TRBJ1-2	CAGGAVGYTF	TGTGCCGGAGGGGCAGTGGGCTACACCTTC
TRBD1	TRBV7-2	.	TRBJ1-1	CASSLEGGYTEAFF	TGTGCCAGCAGCTTAGAAGGGGGCTACACTGAAGCTTTCTTT
.	TRBV21-1	.	TRBJ1-4	CASSKVPRGKNEKLFF	TGTGCCAGCAGCAAAGTGCCGAGGGGAAAAAATGAAAAACTGTTTTTT
.	TRBV7-3	.	TRBJ2-7	CASSLTGPTPYEQYF	TGTGCCAGCAGCTTAACTGGGCCAACGCCCTACGAGCAGTACTTC
.	TRBV5-1	once	TRBJ1-4	CACKGQPTNEKLFF	TGCGCCTGCAAGGGACAACCAACTAATGAAAAACTGTTTTTT
.	TRBV6-5	.	TRBJ1-2	CASSYFSWGYGYTF	TGTGCCAGCAGTTACTTTTCTTGGGGCTATGGCTACACCTTC
.	TRBV10-3	.	TRBJ1-2	CAIRVSGALNYGYTF	TGTGCCATCAGGGTTAGCGGGGCGCTAAACTATGGCTACACCTTC
TRBD2	TRBV7-2	once	TRBJ2-7	CASSLTGGYYEQYF	TGTGCCAGCAGCTTAACGGGAGGCTACTACGAGCAGTACTTC
TRBD1	TRBV5-6	.	TRBJ1-2	CASSFRDRDGYTF	TGTGCCAGCAGCTTCCGGGACAGGGATGGCTACACCTTC
.	TRBV7-8	.	TRBJ2-5	CASTPGQETQYF	TGTGCCAGCACGCCCGGGCAAGAGACCCAGTACTTC
.	TRBV6-5	.	TRBJ1-2	CASRPRDYRLGYTF	TGTGCCAGCAGACCCCGGGACTATCGATTAGGCTACACCTTC
TRBD1	TRBV28	.	TRBJ2-5	CASSLWGQGNQETQYF	TGTGCCAGCAGTTTATGGGGACAGGGCAACCAAGAGACCCAGTACTTC
.	TRBV4-1	.	TRBJ2-7	CASSPGGGPSYEQYF	TGCGCCAGCAGCCCAGGAGGGGGACCGTCCTACGAGCAGTACTTC
.	TRBV5-4	medium-sized	TRBJ1-1	CASSPGMNTEAFF	TGTGCCAGCAGTCCAGGGATGAACACTGAAGCTTTCTTT
.	TRBV6-2/TRBV6-3	.	TRBJ1-1	CASSYNPETEAFF	TGTGCCAGCAGTTACAATCCCGAGACTGAAGCTTTCTTT
.	TRBV9	.	TRBJ2-5	CASSVTNQETQYF	TGTGCCAGCAGCGTAACCAACCAAGAGACCCAGTACTTC
TRBD1	TRBV9	.	TRBJ2-5	CASSSRQGRRETQYF	TGTGCCAGCAGCTCCCGACAGGGGCGGCGGGAGACCCAGTACTTC
.	TRBV24-1	.	TRBJ1-2	CATSDPQPGHRDGYTF	TGTGCCACCAGTGACCCTCAACCGGGACACAGGGATGGCTACACCTTC
.	TRBV28	.	TRBJ1-2	CASSLQGINYGYTF	TGTGCCAGCAGTTTACAAGGCATTAACTATGGCTACACCTTC
.	TRBV12-3/TRBV12-4	.	TRBJ1-1	CASSLIRNTEAFF	TGTGCCAGCAGTTTAATCAGAAACACTGAAGCTTTCTTT
.	TRBV7-6	.	TRBJ2-5	CASTPPTAFQETQYF	TGTGCCAGCACCCCTCCGACCGCTTTCCAAGAGACCCAGTACTTC
.	TRBV28	.	TRBJ1-1	CASTDREAFF	TGTGCCAGCACCGACAGGGAAGCTTTCTTT
.	TRBV20-1	.	TRBJ2-7	CSGQSRREQYF	TGCAGTGGACAGAGTAGAAGGGAGCAGTACTTC
TRBD2	TRBV2	.	TRBJ2-1	CASSPIGLAGNNEQFF	TGTGCCAGCAGTCCGATCGGGCTAGCGGGTAACAATGAGCAGTTCTTC
.	TRBV2	few	TRBJ1-2	CASTFDGNYGYTF	TGTGCCAGCACCTTCGACGGAAACTATGGCTACACCTTC